A selection of T cell receptor beta chains follows, all from one sample in a study of shared clonotypes between healthy human individuals. Here immunoSEQ multiplex PCR was the method, and the copy in TCRdb shows in-frame clones only, minus some. Counted here are hundreds of thousands of clones, about 80% occurring once; the ten biggest clones make up about 12%. Material: PBMCs. The origin of the receptors is a middle-aged woman in good health. Some clones in this sample may be carry-over from other donors' samples. Each CDR3 is given with its conserved first and last residue. A D gene is named only where the DNA matches it firmly.

CDR3aa: CAWSGGVSFPDTQYF
d_gene: -
v_gene: TRBV30

CDR3aa: CASSGNRGDEKLFF
d_gene: TRBD1
v_gene: TRBV2

CDR3aa: CAISVNRMNTEAFF
d_gene: -
v_gene: TRBV10-3

CDR3aa: CASSDGTGNQPQHF
d_gene: TRBD1
v_gene: TRBV5-1

CDR3aa: CASSYHPPANTGELFF
d_gene: -
v_gene: TRBV6-6

CDR3aa: CASSEWGPSRQETQYF
d_gene: -
v_gene: TRBV25-1

CDR3aa: CASSETPDRPNQPQHF
d_gene: -
v_gene: TRBV6-1

CDR3aa: CASSSQRNQPQHF
d_gene: -
v_gene: TRBV19

CDR3aa: CASSLTGEANTIYF
d_gene: -
v_gene: TRBV5-1

CDR3aa: CSVASGGTGELFF
d_gene: TRBD2
v_gene: TRBV29-1

CDR3aa: CASSPRDSTRGYTF
d_gene: -
v_gene: TRBV7-2

CDR3aa: CASSGYNEQFF
d_gene: -
v_gene: TRBV10-2

CDR3aa: CASSQERLTNYGYTF
d_gene: -
v_gene: TRBV4-1

CDR3aa: CASSPGLAGANTGELFF
d_gene: TRBD2
v_gene: TRBV7-3

CDR3aa: CASTKDRTTSTDTQYF
d_gene: TRBD1
v_gene: TRBV5-4

CDR3aa: CASSLDMGTEAFF
d_gene: -
v_gene: TRBV5-5

CDR3aa: CASSPRGSDGEQYF
d_gene: -
v_gene: TRBV19

CDR3aa: CASSLFGQTNQPQHF
d_gene: -
v_gene: TRBV27

CDR3aa: CASRDRAGNQPQHF
d_gene: TRBD1
v_gene: TRBV19

CDR3aa: CASRRGGSEKLFF
d_gene: -
v_gene: TRBV19

CDR3aa: CASSLDGVSDTDTQYF
d_gene: -
v_gene: TRBV5-1

CDR3aa: CASSFSQGGGMNTEAFF
d_gene: -
v_gene: TRBV5-1

CDR3aa: CASSARLAGATDTQYF
d_gene: TRBD2
v_gene: TRBV7-2

CDR3aa: CASNPLARSADTQYF
d_gene: -
v_gene: TRBV5-1

CDR3aa: CASSLGTSGYNEQFF
d_gene: TRBD2
v_gene: TRBV5-4

CDR3aa: CASSRETSGSYNEQFF
d_gene: TRBD2
v_gene: TRBV5-1

CDR3aa: CASRKGGWEKLFF
d_gene: -
v_gene: TRBV6-5

CDR3aa: CASSQEGLGYNEQFF
d_gene: TRBD2
v_gene: TRBV4-3

CDR3aa: CASSQEVQEPMNTEAFF
d_gene: -
v_gene: TRBV4-2

CDR3aa: CASSQRQGSDTQYF
d_gene: TRBD1
v_gene: TRBV6-5

CDR3aa: CAISEGTPGPQHF
d_gene: -
v_gene: TRBV10-3

CDR3aa: CASSLSHSGRDEQYF
d_gene: TRBD2
v_gene: TRBV11-2

CDR3aa: CASSAGANYGYTF
d_gene: -
v_gene: TRBV18

CDR3aa: CASSDLRQRSSQETQYF
d_gene: -
v_gene: TRBV4-1

CDR3aa: CASRGDRYSYEQYF
d_gene: TRBD1
v_gene: TRBV6-1

CDR3aa: CATSSERGDEQFF
d_gene: TRBD2
v_gene: TRBV15

CDR3aa: CASSSGTGGRSNTEAFF
d_gene: TRBD1
v_gene: TRBV7-2

CDR3aa: CASSLVHGTVDEKLFF
d_gene: TRBD1
v_gene: TRBV7-2

CDR3aa: CASSQGNEQFF
d_gene: -
v_gene: TRBV18

CDR3aa: CASRFTGQGNTGELFF
d_gene: TRBD1
v_gene: TRBV5-1

CDR3aa: CASSSNRGEWSYEQYF
d_gene: -
v_gene: TRBV7-9

CDR3aa: CAWSFIGGEQYF
d_gene: -
v_gene: TRBV30